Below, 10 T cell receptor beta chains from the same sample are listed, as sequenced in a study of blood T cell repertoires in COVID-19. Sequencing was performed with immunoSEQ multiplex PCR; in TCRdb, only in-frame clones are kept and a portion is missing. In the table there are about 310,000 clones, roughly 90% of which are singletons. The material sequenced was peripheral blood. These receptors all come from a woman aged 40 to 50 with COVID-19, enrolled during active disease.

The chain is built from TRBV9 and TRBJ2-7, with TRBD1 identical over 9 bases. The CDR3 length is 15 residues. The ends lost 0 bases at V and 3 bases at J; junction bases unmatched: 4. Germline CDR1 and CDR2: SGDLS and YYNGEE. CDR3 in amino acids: CASSVVGQGDYEQYF. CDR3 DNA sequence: TGTGCCAGCAGCGTAGTGGGACAGGGCGACTACGAGCAGTACTTC. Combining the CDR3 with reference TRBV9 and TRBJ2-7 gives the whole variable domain DSGVTQTPKHLITATGQRVTLRCSPRSGDLSVYWYQQSLDQGLQFLIQYYNGEERAKGNILERFSAQQFPDLHSELNLSSLELGDSALYFCASSVVGQGDYEQYFGPGTRLTVT.

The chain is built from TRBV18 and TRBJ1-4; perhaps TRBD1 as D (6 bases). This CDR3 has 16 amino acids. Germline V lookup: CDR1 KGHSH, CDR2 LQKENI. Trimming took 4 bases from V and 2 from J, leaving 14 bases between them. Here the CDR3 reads CASSLGQGTTNEKLFF. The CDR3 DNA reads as TGTGCCAGCTCACTCGGCCAGGGGACCACTAATGAAAAACTGTTTTTT.

The CDR3 sequence is CASSGSTGVYGYTF. Written as DNA, the CDR3 is TGTGCCAGTAGTGGCTCCACGGGGGTCTATGGCTACACCTTC. This chain links TRBV19 with TRBJ1-2, with D tentatively TRBD1 (5 bases). The CDR3 extends over 14 amino acids. Trimming pared 5 bases from V and 4 bases from J, leaving 14 bases between. Germline V gives CDR1 LNHDA, CDR2 SQIVND (reference sequence).

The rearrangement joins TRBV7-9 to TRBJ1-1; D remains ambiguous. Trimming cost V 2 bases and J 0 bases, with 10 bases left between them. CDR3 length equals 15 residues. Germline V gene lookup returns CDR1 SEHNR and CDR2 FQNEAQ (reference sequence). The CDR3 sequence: CASSLISQMNTEAFF. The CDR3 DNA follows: TGTGCCAGCAGCTTAATATCACAGATGAACACTGAAGCTTTCTTT.

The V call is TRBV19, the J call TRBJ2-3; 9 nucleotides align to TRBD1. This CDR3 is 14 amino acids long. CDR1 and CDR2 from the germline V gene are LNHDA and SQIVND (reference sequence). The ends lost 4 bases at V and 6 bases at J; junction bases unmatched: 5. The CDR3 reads CASSNRGPLDTQYF. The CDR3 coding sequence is TGTGCCAGTAGTAACAGGGGGCCGTTGGATACGCAGTATTTT.

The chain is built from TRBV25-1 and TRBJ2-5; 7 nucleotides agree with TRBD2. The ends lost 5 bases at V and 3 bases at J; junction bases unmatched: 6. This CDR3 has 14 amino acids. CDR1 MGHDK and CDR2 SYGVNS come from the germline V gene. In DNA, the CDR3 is TGTGCCAGCAGTACACTAGCGTTCAAAGAGACCCAGTACTTC. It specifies CASSTLAFKETQYF.

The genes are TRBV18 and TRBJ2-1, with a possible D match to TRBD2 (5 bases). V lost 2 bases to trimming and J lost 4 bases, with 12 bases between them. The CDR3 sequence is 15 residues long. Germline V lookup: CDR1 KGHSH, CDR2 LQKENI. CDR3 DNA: TGTGCCAGCTCACCAAGCGGCCGCAAATACAATGAGCAGTTCTTC. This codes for CASSPSGRKYNEQFF.

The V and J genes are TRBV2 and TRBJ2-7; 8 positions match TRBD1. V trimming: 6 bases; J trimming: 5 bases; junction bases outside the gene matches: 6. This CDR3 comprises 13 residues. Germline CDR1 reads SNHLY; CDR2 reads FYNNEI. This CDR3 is CASSRNRGDEQYF. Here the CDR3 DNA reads TGTGCCAGCAGCCGAAACAGGGGGGACGAGCAGTACTTC.

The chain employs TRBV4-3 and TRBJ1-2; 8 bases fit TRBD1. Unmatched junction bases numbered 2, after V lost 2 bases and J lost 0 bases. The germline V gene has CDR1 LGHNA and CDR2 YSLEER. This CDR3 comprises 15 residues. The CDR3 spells CASSQFRGPNYGYTF. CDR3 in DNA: TGCGCCAGCAGCCAATTCAGGGGGCCTAACTATGGCTACACCTTC.

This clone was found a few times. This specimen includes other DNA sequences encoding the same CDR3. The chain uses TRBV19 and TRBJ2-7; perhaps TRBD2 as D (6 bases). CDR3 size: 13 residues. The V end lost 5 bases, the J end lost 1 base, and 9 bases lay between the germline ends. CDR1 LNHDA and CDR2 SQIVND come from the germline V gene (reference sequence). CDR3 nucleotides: TGTGCCAGTAGTTGGGACTCTTCCTACGAGCAGTACTTC. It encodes CASSWDSSYEQYF.